This T cell receptor beta chain was identified in a study of early T cells in non-severe SARS-CoV-2 infection. Germline V CDR1 and CDR2: MDHEN, SYDVKM. This CDR3 has 17 residues. The V end lost 3 bases, the J end lost 0 bases, and 15 bases lay between the germline ends. This clonotype was counted between two and nine times. TCRdb reanalysed the 5' RACE reads using MiXCR and keeps one entry per CDR3 protein. Found here are approximately 70,000 distinct CDR3 sequences, around 12% of them singletons; the top ten hold around 2.9%. This clonotype was sampled from an adult who was a healthcare worker with PCR-confirmed SARS-CoV-2 infection or an uninfected control (not recorded which). The chain employs TRBV28 and TRBJ1-3; D uncertain. Sequencing used whole blood, obtained at baseline. The CDR3 sequence: CASSFEYVMGSGNTIYF. The CDR3, as DNA: TGTGCCAGCAGTTTTGAGTACGTTATGGGCTCTGGAAACACCATATATTTT.